Shown below are 29 T cell receptor beta chains from a single sample sequenced in a study of blood T cells in healthy people across ages. It was with a sample-barcoded 5' primer and a J-beta primer mix that a second PCR of roughly 7 to 12 cycles was run. In TCRdb, the 5' RACE reads were re-called with MiXCR into one record per CDR3 protein. The sample has over 500,000 distinct CDR3 sequences; approximately 52% are singletons. Input material: blood. The receptor set was obtained from a woman aged 80 or over in good health.

This clonotype has a single count. A much bigger clone sits one base away, suggesting this may be a read error. The CDR3 loop reads CSARELAAWNEQYF. The CDR3 coding sequence is TGCAGTGCTAGAGAATTGGCGGCTTGGAATGAGCAGTACTTC. The V call is TRBV20-1, the J call TRBJ2-5; D is undetermined. The V end was cut by 0 bases, the J end by 11 bases, with 19 bases between. Looked up from germline, CDR1 is DFQATT and CDR2 is SNEGSKA (reference sequence). This CDR3 has 14 amino acids.

This clonotype was detected ten times or more. The V call is TRBV30, the J call TRBJ2-7; D unclear. The germline gives CDR1 GTSNPN, CDR2 SVGIG (reference sequence). The CDR3 is made up of 13 amino acids. Deletions cut 2 bases from V and 1 base from J, with 9 bases between. CDR3: CAWSTETSYEQYF. The CDR3, as DNA: TGTGCCTGGAGTACGGAAACATCCTACGAGCAGTACTTC.

The V call is TRBV9, the J call TRBJ2-5, with D tentatively TRBD2 (6 bases). The J call may be faulty, since TRBJ2-7 better matches the DNA end. Per the germline V gene, CDR1 is SGDLS and CDR2 is YYNGEE. The CDR3 is made up of 11 amino acids. The CDR3 is CASSAGDEQYF. The CDR3 DNA sequence: TGTGCCAGCAGCGCGGGAGACGAGCAGTACTTC.

Details on this clonotype: This may stem from a read error, because a much larger clone lies one nucleotide away. The CDR3: CASSSAGSGSSYEQYF. CDR3 nucleotide sequence: TGTGCCAGCAGTTCCGCGGGTAGCGGGAGTTCCTACGAGCAGTACTTC. V is TRBV28 and J is TRBJ2-7, with 9 positions matching TRBD2. Trimming at V came to 4 bases and at J to 1 base, leaving 8 bases not matched to a gene. There are 16 residues in the CDR3. Per the germline V gene, CDR1 is MDHEN and CDR2 is SYDVKM.

The chain combines TRBV24-1 with TRBJ2-5; a weak D match, TRBD1 (7 bases). The CDR3 is 13 amino acids. V was shortened by 5 bases and J by 5 bases, with 11 bases between the two germline ends. Germline V gene lookup returns CDR1 KGHDR and CDR2 SFDVKD. CDR3 nucleotide sequence: TGTGCCACCAGTGGGGACAGCGGGGAGACCCAGTACTTC. Translation: CATSGDSGETQYF.

This clonotype has at least ten counts. The chain recombines TRBV7-2 with TRBJ2-5, with unresolved D. Per the germline V gene, CDR1 is SGHTA and CDR2 is FQGNSA. The CDR3 is 15 amino acids. V dropped 2 bases and J dropped 2 bases, with 12 bases sitting between them. In DNA form, the CDR3 reads TGTGCCAGCAGCTTATTGGCAGCTAGACAAGAGACCCAGTACTTC. Its translation: CASSLLAARQETQYF.

The J gene is TRBJ2-3, the V gene TRBV12-3 or TRBV12-4; D is undetermined. V was shortened by 3 bases and J by 4 bases, with 14 bases between the two germline ends. This CDR3 is 15 amino acids long. CDR3 sequence reads: CASSFHGLRADTQYF. CDR3 coding DNA: TGTGCCAGCAGTTTTCACGGGCTGAGAGCAGATACGCAGTATTTT.

This clonotype has only one observation. V usage is TRBV20-1 and J usage is TRBJ2-1; TRBD1 might be the D (5 bases). The V gene's germline CDR1 is DFQATT and CDR2 SNEGSKA (reference sequence). Trimming left V 5 bases short and J 5 bases short, with 16 bases between. The CDR3 covers 14 residues. CDR3 coding DNA: TGCAGTGCTTATCATAGGGGCCCAAACAATGAGCAGTTCTTC. This gives the protein CSAYHRGPNNEQFF.

V is TRBV5-6 and J is TRBJ1-5; tentative D call: TRBD1 (6 bases). V lost 4 bases, J lost 4 bases, and 18 bases lay in between. CDR1 SGHDT and CDR2 YYEEEE come from the germline V gene. This CDR3 region has 16 residues. The CDR3: CASSPGGTKGNQPQHF. The DNA of the CDR3 is TGTGCCAGCAGCCCCGGGGGCACTAAGGGGAATCAGCCCCAGCATTTT.

This clonotype was seen at least ten times. V gene TRBV7-9 combines with J gene TRBJ2-1; 7 positions match TRBD1. The CDR3 runs to 15 residues. J was trimmed by 2 bases and V by 6 bases; bases with no gene match: 7. CDR1 is SEHNR and CDR2 is FQNEAQ in the germline V gene (reference sequence). The CDR3 is CASSPDRVAYNEQFF. The CDR3 coding sequence is TGTGCCAGCAGTCCTGACAGGGTAGCCTACAATGAGCAGTTCTTC.

This chain uses TRBV18 with TRBJ2-1; a weak D match, TRBD1 (7 bases). With the DNA end fitting TRBJ2-7 better, the J assignment may be wrong. This CDR3 is 15 amino acids long. Germline lookup yields CDR1 KGHSH and CDR2 LQKENI. CDR3 amino acids: CASSPTGDSYNEQYF. The CDR3 region has the DNA TGTGCCAGCTCACCAACAGGGGACTCCTACAATGAGCAGTACTTC.

The chain couples TRBV6-6 to TRBJ2-4; D assignment may be TRBD1 or TRBD2 (5 bases each). The assigned J gene may be wrong: the sequence end matches TRBJ2-7 better. The CDR3 loop spans 15 amino acids. CDR1 and CDR2 (germline): MNHNY, SVGAGI (reference sequence). CDR3 protein: CASSYPDLGAYEQYF. In DNA form, the CDR3 reads TGTGCCAGCAGTTACCCGGACTTGGGGGCCTACGAGCAGTACTTC.

This clonotype appeared many times. This chain uses TRBV27 with TRBJ1-2, with 10 bases matching TRBD1. Trimming took 4 bases from V and 4 from J; bases not matched to a gene: 12. This CDR3 is built from 17 residues. CDR1 is MNHEY, CDR2 SMNVEV, per germline (reference sequence). CDR3 loop: CASSSPSGQGGGYGYTF. The CDR3, as DNA: TGTGCCAGCAGTTCTCCATCCGGACAGGGGGGAGGCTATGGCTACACCTTC.

The table lists this clonotype with many counts. This chain uses TRBV5-1 with TRBJ2-3, with TRBD2 matching 10 bases. The CDR3 contains 16 residues. Germline loops: CDR1 SGHRS, CDR2 YFSETQ. The V segment lost 0 bases and the J segment 2 bases; nucleotides outside the gene matches: 3. Here the CDR3 DNA reads TGCGCCAGCAGCTTGGGGCTAGCGGGAGTCACAGATACGCAGTATTTT. It codes for CASSLGLAGVTDTQYF.

Points on this clonotype: Given a much more abundant clone one base away, this may be a read error. V gene TRBV28 combines with J gene TRBJ2-5, with D perhaps given as TRBD1 or TRBD2 (5 bases each). The CDR3 has 15 residues. The germline V gene has CDR1 MDHEN and CDR2 SYDVKM. The DNA for the CDR3 is TGTACCAGCAGTTTAAGTGGGGGTCTCCAAGAGACCCAGTACTTC. Its translation: CTSSLSGGLQETQYF.

This clonotype was observed at least ten times. The chain couples TRBV20-1 to TRBJ2-3, with 12 nucleotides matching TRBD2. This CDR3 spans 17 amino acids. The junction had 12 bases not matched to a gene; V was cut back by 3 bases and J by 5 bases. Germline V gene sequence: CDR1 DFQATT, CDR2 SNEGSKA (reference sequence). As DNA, the CDR3 is TGCAGTGCTAGTGAAGCTAGCGGGAGGGCCCGGGGAGATACGCAGTATTTT. Translated: CSASEASGRARGDTQYF.

This clonotype was detected only once. Its ends do not fully match the called genes, so a read error is possible. The V gene is TRBV10-3, the J gene TRBJ2-6; D is unresolved. This CDR3 comprises 13 residues. Germline CDR1 is ENHRY and CDR2 is SYGVKD. The CDR3 region has the DNA TGTGCCGTCAGTGAACCTGGGGCCAACGTCCTGACTTTC. Translated, it gives CAVSEPGANVLTF.

This chain connects TRBV6-5 to TRBJ2-4; D not resolved. TRBJ2-7 explains the end of the DNA better; the J call may be wrong. The CDR3 totals 13 residues. The germline CDR1 and CDR2 sequences are MNHEY and SVGAGI. The CDR3 DNA reads TGTGCCAGCAGCCCCTCCCTAACCTACGAGCAGTACTTC. It translates to CASSPSLTYEQYF.

The sample holds many counts of this clonotype. This chain joins TRBV9 and TRBJ2-3, with 10 bases identical to TRBD2. This CDR3 region has 15 residues. The trim removed 0 bases at V and 4 bases at J, leaving 2 bases unmatched. Germline CDR1 reads SGDLS; CDR2 reads YYNGEE. The CDR3 bases are TGTGCCAGCAGCGTAGACAGCGGGAGGGCAGATACGCAGTATTTT. This encodes CASSVDSGRADTQYF.

This clonotype was observed a handful of times. The chain uses TRBV20-1 and TRBJ2-7, with TRBD2 matching 8 bases. CDR3 size: 13 residues. Per germline, CDR1 DFQATT and CDR2 SNEGSKA (reference sequence). The trim removed 4 bases at V and 4 bases at J, leaving 6 bases unmatched. The CDR3 nucleotides are TGCAGTGCTACCTCGGGAGGGAGGTACGAGCAGTACTTC. Translating gives CSATSGGRYEQYF.

This clonotype was observed at least ten times. The CDR3 sequence is CASSQAAGSGTDTQYF. Written as DNA, the CDR3 is TGTGCCAGCAGCCAAGCGGCGGGTTCGGGCACAGATACGCAGTATTTT. The chain links TRBV4-2 to TRBJ2-3, with D maybe TRBD2 (5 bases). Germline V lookup: CDR1 LGHNA, CDR2 YNFKEQ. The CDR3 extends over 16 amino acids. Trimming removed 1 base from V and 1 base from J, with 12 bases in between.

This clonotype was counted ten times or more. The V call is TRBV7-9, the J call TRBJ2-7; D is uncertain. This CDR3 region has 12 residues. In germline, CDR1 is SEHNR, CDR2 FQNEAQ (reference sequence). The ends were cut back, 3 bases at V and 6 bases at J, with 9 bases in the middle. The chain's CDR3 is CASSFDRSEQYF. For the CDR3, the DNA is TGTGCCAGCAGCTTCGACCGATCCGAGCAGTACTTC.

This clonotype was counted many times. The chain has TRBV7-2 and TRBJ2-1, with D perhaps matching TRBD1 (5 bases). The CDR3 spans 13 residues. Looked up from germline, CDR1 is SGHTA and CDR2 is FQGNSA. V lost 8 bases and J lost 6, with 14 bases in between. The CDR3 here is CASGSVRANEQFF. The CDR3 nucleotides read TGTGCCAGCGGGTCAGTCAGGGCCAATGAGCAGTTCTTC.

The rearrangement uses TRBV27 and TRBJ2-7; possibly TRBD1 for D (6 bases). Germline assignment: CDR1 MNHEY and CDR2 SMNVEV (reference sequence). The CDR3 length is 14 residues. V was trimmed by 2 bases and J by 2 bases, leaving 10 bases between them. In DNA, the CDR3 is TGTGCCAGCAGTTTAAGAGGGGGAACCTACGAGCAGTACTTC. Translated, it gives CASSLRGGTYEQYF.

V gene TRBV7-9 combines with J gene TRBJ1-3; D gene ambiguous. The ends were cut back, 10 bases at V and 0 bases at J, with 16 bases in the middle. Germline V gene lookup returns CDR1 SEHNR and CDR2 FQNEAQ (reference sequence). CDR3 size: 15 residues. The CDR3 spells CATLFRQLSGNTIYF. CDR3 in DNA: TGTGCCACCCTGTTCAGGCAGCTCTCTGGAAACACCATATATTTT.

The gene calls are TRBV14 and TRBJ2-5; D is ambiguous. The J call could be wrong; TRBJ2-7 is a better fit for the DNA end. This CDR3 contains 13 residues. Germline loops: CDR1 SGHDN, CDR2 FVKESK. The DNA of the CDR3 is TGTGCCAGCAGCTGGCTCCCTCTCTACGAGCAGTACTTC. Encoded protein: CASSWLPLYEQYF.

The chain combines TRBV20-1 with TRBJ2-1, with 15 bases fitting TRBD2. V lost 3 bases and J lost 8; bases outside the gene matches: 5. Germline assignment: CDR1 DFQATT and CDR2 SNEGSKA (reference sequence). The CDR3 consists of 15 residues. The CDR3 sequence: CSASGLAGGKDEQFF. DNA for the CDR3: TGCAGTGCTAGTGGACTAGCGGGGGGGAAGGATGAGCAGTTCTTC.

The J gene is TRBJ2-5, the V gene TRBV2, with TRBD2 identical over 9 bases. In germline, CDR1 is SNHLY, CDR2 FYNNEI. The CDR3 sequence is 17 residues long. The V segment lost 8 bases and the J segment 2 bases; nucleotides outside the gene matches: 15. Here the CDR3 DNA reads TGTGCCAGCGGCTCAAACCCGTCTAGCGGGGAACAAGAGACCCAGTACTTC. It yields the protein CASGSNPSSGEQETQYF. The entire variable domain, with the rest obtained from reference TRBV2 and TRBJ2-5, is as follows: EPEVTQTPSHQVTQMGQEVILRCVPISNHLYFYWYRQILGQKVEFLVSFYNNEISEKSEIFDDQFSVERPDGSNFTLKIRSTKLEDSAMYFCASGSNPSSGEQETQYFGPGTRLLVL.

V is TRBV28 and J is TRBJ2-7; 7 nucleotides agree with TRBD2. The germline V gene encodes CDR1 MDHEN and CDR2 SYDVKM. The CDR3 is 15 residues long. V lost 3 bases to trimming and J lost 2 bases; unmatched junction nucleotides: 7. This chain's CDR3 is CASSFGEGPAYEQYF. The CDR3 DNA sequence: TGTGCCAGCAGTTTTGGGGAGGGCCCTGCCTACGAGCAGTACTTC.